Presented here are 5 T cell receptor beta chains from one specimen sequenced in a study of cytomegalovirus exposure and HLA in healthy donors. Profiled with immunoSEQ multiplex PCR; TCRdb holds only in-frame clones, not every one. The sample has 200,000 to 300,000 clones; approximately 86% are singletons. What was sequenced was PBMCs. Source of these receptors: a young woman in good health and CMV-seropositive.

The chain employs TRBV27 and TRBJ1-2; 11 bases agree with TRBD1. Germline V gives CDR1 MNHEY, CDR2 SMNVEV (reference sequence). After removal of 3 bases from V and 7 bases from J, the junction contained 10 bases not matched to a gene. This CDR3 has 16 residues. Here the CDR3 reads CASSLSTGTGGSGYTF. CDR3 nucleotides: TGTGCCAGCAGTTTGAGTACCGGGACAGGGGGAAGTGGCTACACCTTC.

The chain links TRBV27 to TRBJ2-2, with 11 bases that match TRBD2. The germline gives CDR1 MNHEY, CDR2 SMNVEV (reference sequence). The J segment lost 3 bases and the V segment lost 1 base, leaving 7 bases of the junction unmatched. The CDR3 extends over 18 amino acids. CDR3 bases: TGTGCCAGCAGTTTATGGAGACTAGCGGGAAGAGACACCGGGGAGCTGTTTTTT. It translates to CASSLWRLAGRDTGELFF.

This chain joins TRBV19 and TRBJ2-7; 10 nucleotides agree with TRBD2. V trimming: 5 bases; J trimming: 6 bases; junction bases outside the gene matches: 7. The CDR3 runs to 14 residues. The V gene's germline CDR1 is LNHDA and CDR2 SQIVND (reference sequence). The CDR3 here is CASSATSGNREQYF. The CDR3 DNA follows: TGTGCCAGTAGTGCCACTAGCGGGAACCGCGAGCAGTACTTC.

The gene calls are TRBV2 and TRBJ2-7; D may be TRBD2 (6 bases). V lost 6 bases to trimming and J lost 6 bases, with 21 bases between them. The CDR3 has 15 residues. Germline V gene sequence: CDR1 SNHLY, CDR2 FYNNEI. The CDR3: CASSPVVAGRGEQYF. The CDR3 DNA reads as TGTGCCAGCAGCCCGGTTGTCGCAGGGCGGGGCGAGCAGTACTTC. Combining the CDR3 with reference TRBV2 and TRBJ2-7 gives the whole variable domain EPEVTQTPSHQVTQMGQEVILRCVPISNHLYFYWYRQILGQKVEFLVSFYNNEISEKSEIFDDQFSVERPDGSNFTLKIRSTKLEDSAMYFCASSPVVAGRGEQYFGPGTRLTVT.

The chain is built from TRBV27 and TRBJ2-3; D gene uncertain. Trimming left V 3 bases short and J 2 bases short, with 6 bases between. The CDR3 is made up of 13 amino acids. The germline V gene has CDR1 MNHEY and CDR2 SMNVEV (reference sequence). The DNA for the CDR3 is TGTGCCAGCAGTTTCGTCTTCACAGATACGCAGTATTTT. Translated, it gives CASSFVFTDTQYF.